The present T cell receptor beta chain was sequenced within a study of cytomegalovirus exposure and HLA in healthy donors (dated 2017 in TCRdb). Background for the entire study: In an earlier analysis of 587 of the donors, 250 to 350 Gb of sequence data and roughly 100 million unique TCR beta sequences from some 170 million T cells were reported. Every discovery cohort repertoire had been produced on one sequencing platform. Among about 360 genotyped donors of the cohort, an average of 235,054 unique TCR beta nucleotide sequences were sequenced per donor, roughly 20% of them non-productive. In addition to the first cohort of roughly 670 subjects, a separate validation cohort of 120 different subjects was used. Genome-wide SNP genotypes for about three fifths of the roughly 700 donors were used in a later genetic analysis, which treated that subset as a discovery cohort. To predict cytomegalovirus infection status, the study combined high-throughput TCR immunosequencing, statistical association of individual TCRs with disease status, and machine learning. To study patterns of TCR occurrence, a later analysis re-analyzed previously published TCR beta repertoires from just over 650 donors and added high-resolution HLA genotyping. HLA typing covered class I and class II loci at four-digit resolution. Because of strong linkage in the cohort, five DR-DQ haplotypes were treated as single units for association and clustering. Donor age, sex, ethnicity and CMV serostatus were compiled together with the repertoire data. Rather than drawing on any new phenotypic data, the later analysis identified candidate immune exposures from TCR beta sequences and the way those sequences occurred across donors. The study aimed to test whether cataloging public T cell receptors could reveal signatures of past pathogen exposure. About 300 gigabases of sequencing data and 70 million to 100 million unique TCR sequences were included in an early release covering around 650 HLA-typed donors. Among the roughly 410 genotyped donors, around 81% belonged to the genetic ancestry cluster associated with self-reported Caucasian donors. Using immunosequencing, the study profiled T cell repertoires from around 670 subjects and related those repertoires to cytomegalovirus serostatus. In an earlier analysis of 500 to 650 of the donors, high-throughput TCR beta sequencing was used to judge whether each TCR beta V gene segment behaved as functional or pseudogenic. The number of typed donors differed by locus: 629-630 for A, B, C, DRB1 and DQB1; 500 to 550 for DQA1; around 580 for DPA1; and roughly 490 for DPB1. Paper-wide results and their limitations: Several of the top co-occurrence clusters appeared to be linked to parvovirus B19, influenza, CMV and Epstein-Barr virus, according to a later analysis. The study gave a list of about 150 TCR beta chains associated with cytomegalovirus. In vitro tests confirmed that three of the cytomegalovirus-associated TCR beta chains recognize cytomegalovirus antigens. A later analysis found that TCR association rates varied across HLA loci, with DRB1 alleles showing the most associated TCRs and HLA-C alleles the fewest. Correlated functional status among segregating V segments might reflect linkage disequilibrium, but an unknown experimental factor could not be ruled out. According to the authors, the approach could potentially be generalized to other disease states and immunological phenotypes. CMV serostatus was the only immune exposure information available for the cohort. Sequencing depth was assumed to be roughly uniform across donors in the presence/absence analyses, though that assumption may not hold. According to a later analysis, most CMV-associated TCR beta chains appeared to be HLA-restricted, and the HLA associations seemed to be driven largely by CMV exposure. A later analysis associated 15,000 to 20,000 TCR beta sequences with specific HLA alleles at a false discovery rate of 0.05. The classifier was reported to diagnose cytomegalovirus status with high specificity and sensitivity in both the original cohort and the validation cohort. In a later genetic analysis, a missense DCLRE1C variant was associated with V-gene and J-gene trimming of TCR beta chains, and the association was replicated in an independent cohort. A cluster of highly shared sequence variants was judged likely to be a technical artifact of the sequencing pipeline. The earlier analysis of 450 to 700 of the donors excluded 15 to 20 rarely observed V segments, including chromosome 9 orphons, because counts were too low. Only TCR beta chains were sequenced in this cohort, and the absence of alpha or paired-chain data limited detectable features. When HLA alleles, especially DR and DQ, strongly co-occurred, TCR associations were difficult to assign to individual alleles. In a later analysis, HLA-associated TCR beta chains showed more clonal expansion and lower generation probabilities than non-associated chains that were equally common. Across donors, most TCR sequences were observed very rarely, whereas some public TCRs were present in many individuals. In a later genetic analysis, fewer N-insertions in productive TCRs were reported among donors in an Asian-associated ancestry cluster than the roughly 700-donor mean. HLA typing was unavailable for some donors at each locus, so association tests used only the typed subset. Some IMGT-functional V segments, including TRBV6-2 and TRBV6-3, could not be distinguished by the 87-base-pair reads and were therefore excluded. In an earlier analysis of several hundred of the donors, most TCR beta V segments were observed in productive rearrangements about 87% or about 30% of the time, broadly matching IMGT annotations. A further reported finding was that TCR beta sequences accurately predicted the HLA-A and HLA-B alleles for most subjects in the first cohort.

The CDR3, cysteine through phenylalanine, is 12 amino acids long. Only the CDR3 region is kept as DNA, spanning 36 bases read in frame from base 1. According to the germline V gene (reference sequence), CDR1 reads SEHNR and CDR2 reads FQNEAQ. In total, over 600 healthy bone marrow donors made up the cohort. At the time of sampling, every cohort member was nominally healthy, though immune exposures that went unrecorded were likely present. The donor tested CMV seropositive and was one of the 289 seropositive cohort members. Each donor provided a peripheral blood sample, and peripheral blood mononuclear cells were used for TCR beta sequencing. Genomic DNA was extracted from the blood cell samples with the Qiagen DNeasy Blood Extraction Kit. The library came from the immunoSEQ multiplex PCR assay. For the multiplex PCR, a mixture combining 60 forward primers for TCR Vbeta segments and 13 reverse primers for TCR Jbeta segments was used. A multiplex PCR assay on genomic DNA amplified the CDR3 region of rearranged TCR beta genes. Amplified TCR beta libraries were sequenced as 87-base-pair reads on the Illumina HiSeq System. From the authors' description of their analysis: A later analysis tallied 70 million to 100 million unique TCR beta chains across the 640 or so repertoires, and approximately 12 million of those chains were shared by two or more donors. Raw reads were error-corrected and collapsed into unique sequences by a nearest-neighbor algorithm in which closely related sequences were merged to remove PCR and sequencing errors. To assign V, D and J gene segments, CDR3 sequences were aligned to IMGT reference sequences. For a sequence to be retained, at least a six-nucleotide match to both a V gene segment and a J gene segment was required. Rearrangements were called productive when the CDR3 lacked stop codons and stayed in frame with V and J; all others were non-productive. CDR3 was defined by IMGT convention, running from the second conserved V-encoded cysteine to the conserved J-encoded phenylalanine. The earlier analysis of about 640 of the donors excluded any sequence lacking an unambiguous match to a single V gene segment. In an earlier analysis of about 590 of the donors, a V segment was called functional when productive rearrangements were above 56.7%, and segregating when the standard deviation between donors exceeded 5%. A statistical classification framework was developed to diagnose cytomegalovirus status using the catalog of TCR beta chain sequences. A later analysis assigned V and J genes by comparing TCR nucleotide sequences with IMGT/GENE-DB human TR gene sequences. The TCRdist pipeline was used in a later analysis to assign CDR3 sequences and most-parsimonious VDJ recombination scenarios. A later analysis defined each TCR beta chain by its CDR3 amino acid sequence plus V-gene family, and excluded reads lacking a unique V-gene family. In a later analysis, 500 to 700 highly shared, low-generation-probability nucleotide sequences were removed to address suspected cross-contamination and a sequencing artifact. In a later analysis, a clonal expansion index was calculated for each public chain from normalized within-repertoire ranks of inferred template counts. Generation probabilities in a later analysis came from a VDJ recombination model fitted to out-of-frame rearrangements, and those results were checked against IGoR. In a later analysis, hypergeometric tests were used to score TCR-TCR, TCR-HLA and TCR-CMV co-occurrence, with a repertoire-size bias correction applied to TCR pairs. False discovery rates were estimated in a later analysis by permuting HLA or CMV assignments 20 times. In a later analysis, co-occurring TCRs were grouped using DBSCAN, with TCRdist sequence similarity added in when clustering inside HLA-allele-positive subsets. Co-occurrence clustering excluded repertoires with fewer than 30,000 or more than 120,000 public chains, plus five with anomalous nucleotide sharing. TCRdb limited this immuneACCESS table to in-frame rearrangements with V and J called. A share of clones is missing; checked studies link under half to unresolved V genes, and the rest is unexplained. V, J and clone size reflect that table, while D and trimming were determined from the DNA. This sample lists about 90,000 clones; approximately 64% were detected once. The ten largest account for roughly a fifth of the sample.

As regards this clone: Its specific antigen is unknown. At one end the junction does not follow the germline gene, possibly because of a read error.

This chain joins TRBV7-9 to TRBJ1-2; the D gene cannot be resolved reliably. This sequence originates from a woman aged 45-65 years in good health and CMV-seropositive. Material for sequencing was PBMCs. The CDR3 region reads CSSTEGGYGYTF. The DNA reads as follows: TGTTCCAGCACCGAGGGTGGCTATGGCTACACCTTC.